The clone carrying this T cell receptor (beta chain) was picked up many times. The sample has other DNA sequences that encode this CDR3 too. Recent acute infections and vaccinations were absent in the healthy HIV-negative adult donors. The donors, all of them Caucasian adults, lived in Nashville, Tennessee. There are 14 residues in the CDR3. Germline V lookup: CDR1 KGHSH, CDR2 LQKENI. V lost 3 bases, J lost 6 bases, and 5 bases stayed unmatched. Using immunoSEQ multiplex PCR, the repertoire was profiled, and TCRdb retains in-frame clones only, with some absent. The repertoire consists of more than 400,000 clones, with roughly 80% occurring once and the leading ten covering roughly 13%. The data originate from a study of shared clonotypes between healthy human individuals.

The chain carries TRBV18 and TRBJ1-2; 9 bases align to TRBD1. The sequenced material came from PBMCs. This receptor was taken from a middle-aged woman in good health. Some clones in this sample may be carry-over from other donors' samples. In DNA, the CDR3 is TGTGCCAGCTCACCGGGCACAGGGGGCAATGGCTACACCTTC. Translated: CASSPGTGGNGYTF.